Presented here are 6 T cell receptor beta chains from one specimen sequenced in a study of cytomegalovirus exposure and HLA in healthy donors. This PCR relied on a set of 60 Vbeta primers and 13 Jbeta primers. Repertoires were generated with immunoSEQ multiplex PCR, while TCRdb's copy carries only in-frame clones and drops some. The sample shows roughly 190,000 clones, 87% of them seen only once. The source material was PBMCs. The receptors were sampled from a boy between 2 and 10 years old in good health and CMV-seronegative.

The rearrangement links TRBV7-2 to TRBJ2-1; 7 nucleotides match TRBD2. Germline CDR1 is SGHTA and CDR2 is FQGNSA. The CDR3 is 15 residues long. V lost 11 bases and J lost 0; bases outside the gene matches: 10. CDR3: CARPGSGDSYNEQFF. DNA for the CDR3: TGTGCCCGCCCGGGGAGCGGGGACTCCTACAATGAGCAGTTCTTC.

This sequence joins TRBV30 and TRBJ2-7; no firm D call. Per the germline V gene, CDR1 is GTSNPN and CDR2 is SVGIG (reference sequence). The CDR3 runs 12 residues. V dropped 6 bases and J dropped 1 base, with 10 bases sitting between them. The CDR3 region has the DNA TGTGCCTGTCAGACTGGGTCCTACGAGCAGTACTTC. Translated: CACQTGSYEQYF.

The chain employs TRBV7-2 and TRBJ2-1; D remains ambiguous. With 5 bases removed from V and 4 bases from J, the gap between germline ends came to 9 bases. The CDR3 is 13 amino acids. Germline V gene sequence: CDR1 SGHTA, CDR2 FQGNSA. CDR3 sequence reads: CASSLLEYNEQFF. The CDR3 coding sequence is TGTGCCAGCAGCCTTCTGGAGTACAATGAGCAGTTCTTC. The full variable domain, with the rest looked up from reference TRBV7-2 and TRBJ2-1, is GAGVSQSPSNKVTEKGKDVELRCDPISGHTALYWYRQSLGQGLEFLIYFQGNSAPDKSGLPSDRFSAERTGGSVSTLTIQRTQQEDSAVYLCASSLLEYNEQFFGPGTRLTVL.

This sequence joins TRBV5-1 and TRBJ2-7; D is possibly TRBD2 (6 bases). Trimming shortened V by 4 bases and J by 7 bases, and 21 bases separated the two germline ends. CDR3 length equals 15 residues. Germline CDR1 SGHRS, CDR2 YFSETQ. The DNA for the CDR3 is TGCGCCAGCAGCCCCGTTCCGAGCGCGGGGAGGGAGCAGTACTTC. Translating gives CASSPVPSAGREQYF.

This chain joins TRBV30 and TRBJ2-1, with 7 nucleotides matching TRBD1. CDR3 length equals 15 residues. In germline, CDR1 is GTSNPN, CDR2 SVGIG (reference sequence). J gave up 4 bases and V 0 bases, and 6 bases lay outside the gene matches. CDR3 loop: CAWSVRQGIYNEQFF. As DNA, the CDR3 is TGTGCCTGGAGTGTACGACAGGGAATATACAATGAGCAGTTCTTC.

This CDR3 reads CASSFNTDTQYF. CDR3 nucleotides: TGTGCCAGCAGTTTTAACACAGATACGCAGTATTTT. The chain has TRBV27 and TRBJ2-3; D is unresolved. Trimming shortened V by 3 bases and J by 2 bases, and 3 bases separated the two germline ends. CDR1 MNHEY and CDR2 SMNVEV come from the germline V gene (reference sequence). This CDR3 contains 12 residues.